These 13 T cell receptor beta chains were sequenced from one sample in a study of CD8 T cells in ankylosing spondylitis. Each CDR3 protein gets one entry after TCRdb re-called the 5' RACE reads with MiXCR. The table lists 250,000 to 350,000 distinct CDR3 sequences, 20% to 25% of them singletons, with about 3.7% in the top ten. The specimen was blood, either unsorted or a sorted T cell fraction (not recorded which). These receptors were obtained from a female donor with ankylosing spondylitis or in good health (not recorded which).

This clonotype occurred a few times. The rearrangement links TRBV4-2 to TRBJ1-6; D remains unclear. The CDR3 has 15 amino acids. The V gene lost 0 bases and the J gene lost 6 bases, with 9 bases spanning the gap. Germline V gene data show CDR1 as LGHNA and CDR2 as YNFKEQ. The CDR3 DNA reads as TGTGCCAGCAGCCAAGATGGACGGGTTAATTCACCCCTCCACTTT. It specifies CASSQDGRVNSPLHF.

This clonotype has only one observation. The chain employs TRBV6-1 and TRBJ2-3, with 9 bases matching TRBD1. CDR3 length: 16 residues. CDR1 is MNHNS, CDR2 SASEGT, per germline. V was clipped by 5 bases and J by 3 bases; unmatched bases: 9. The CDR3 is CASSPGTGRLTDTQYF. CDR3 nucleotide sequence: TGTGCCAGCAGTCCCGGGACAGGGAGGTTAACAGATACGCAGTATTTT.

The V gene is TRBV11-2, the J gene TRBJ2-1; 8 bases line up with TRBD2. The CDR3 has 18 amino acids. Per germline, CDR1 SGHAT and CDR2 FQNNGV. V gave up 1 base and J gave up 0 bases; unmatched junction bases: 8. The CDR3 DNA reads as TGTGCCAGCAGCTTAGGCCGAGCGGGAGCTATCTCCTACAATGAGCAGTTCTTC. It specifies CASSLGRAGAISYNEQFF.

The table lists this clonotype with many counts. The chain joins TRBV12-3 or TRBV12-4 to TRBJ2-7; TRBD1 matches at 7 bases. This CDR3 region has 15 residues. J lost 5 bases, V lost 2 bases, and 9 bases had no gene match. CDR3 residues: CASSLPRGLSDEQYF. CDR3 nucleotide sequence: TGTGCCAGCAGTTTACCCAGGGGGTTATCCGACGAGCAGTACTTC.

This clonotype has more than one count but fewer than ten. The chain couples TRBV7-8 to TRBJ1-1; D is perhaps TRBD1 (5 bases). CDR3 length equals 14 residues. V was trimmed by 1 base and J by 3 bases, leaving 9 bases between them. Germline lookup yields CDR1 SGHVS and CDR2 FQNEAQ. CDR3 sequence (DNA): TGTGCCAGCAGCTTAGAACCGGGGGACACTGAAGCTTTCTTT. This codes for CASSLEPGDTEAFF.

This clonotype came up a few times. CDR3: CATSDPTLGNEQFF. The CDR3 DNA sequence: TGTGCCACCAGTGATCCCACCTTAGGGAATGAGCAGTTCTTC. The chain couples TRBV24-1 to TRBJ2-1; D uncertain. The CDR3 sequence is 14 residues long. Germline V gene data show CDR1 as KGHDR and CDR2 as SFDVKD. With 3 bases removed from V and 7 bases from J, the gap between germline ends came to 12 bases.

The V and J genes are TRBV12-3 or TRBV12-4 and TRBJ2-3; the D gene could be TRBD1 or TRBD2 (5 bases each). The CDR3 consists of 12 residues. Trimming removed 2 bases at V and 9 bases at J, with 9 bases between. For the CDR3, the DNA is TGTGCCAGCAGTTTACCCGGGACGACGCAGTATTTT. Translation: CASSLPGTTQYF.

The J gene is TRBJ1-6, the V gene TRBV4-3, with D hard to call. The CDR3 runs to 12 residues. The germline V gene has CDR1 LGHNA and CDR2 YSLEER. V was clipped by 3 bases and J by 6 bases, with 3 bases between them. The chain's CDR3 is CASSQGNSPLHF. As DNA, the CDR3 is TGCGCCAGCAGCCAGGGTAATTCACCCCTCCACTTT.

This clonotype was observed a few times. The V gene is TRBV12-3 or TRBV12-4, the J gene TRBJ2-1; 8 nucleotides line up with TRBD2. Unmatched junction bases numbered 11, after V lost 4 bases and J lost 6 bases. This CDR3 region has 16 residues. Here the CDR3 DNA reads TGTGCCAGCAGTTGGATGGGTCTAGCGGGCGGCAATGAGCAGTTCTTC. Its protein product is CASSWMGLAGGNEQFF.

The chain joins TRBV4-2 to TRBJ1-2, with no clear D. Looked up from germline, CDR1 is LGHNA and CDR2 is YNFKEQ. CDR3 length: 14 residues. The V end lost 0 bases, the J end lost 5 bases, and 10 bases lay between the germline ends. The DNA of the CDR3 is TGTGCCAGCAGCCAAGACTGGGGAAGGTATGGCTACACCTTC. It is translated as CASSQDWGRYGYTF.

Comments on this clonotype: The junction departs from the called germline gene at one end, perhaps through a read error. V gene TRBV20-1 combines with J gene TRBJ2-1; 9 bases are a match to TRBD2. Germline loops: CDR1 DFQATT, CDR2 SNEGSKA (reference sequence). This CDR3 spans 17 amino acids. In DNA, the CDR3 is TGCAGTGCTAGAGGAGGTCGCGCGGGAGGGCCCATAAATGAGCAGTTCTTT. It encodes CSARGGRAGGPINEQFF.

The chain links TRBV12-3 or TRBV12-4 to TRBJ2-4; D possibly corresponds to TRBD1 (6 bases). Deletions cut 4 bases from V and 0 bases from J, with 13 bases between. CDR3 length: 16 residues. CDR3 sequence: CASSSGGTRAKNIQYF. Here the CDR3 DNA reads TGTGCCAGCAGTTCTGGGGGCACGAGAGCCAAAAACATTCAGTACTTC.

This clonotype has a count of ten or more. V gene TRBV20-1 combines with J gene TRBJ1-5; D is ambiguous. This CDR3 contains 15 residues. The germline V gene has CDR1 DFQATT and CDR2 SNEGSKA (reference sequence). Trimming took 0 bases from V and 2 from J, leaving 11 bases between them. CDR3 DNA: TGCAGTGCTAGAGATGGGAGGGTACGCAATCAGCCCCAGCATTTT. Protein product: CSARDGRVRNQPQHF.